The 16 T cell receptor beta chains presented below share a single source sample, sequenced in a study of blood T cells in healthy people across ages. A second PCR of about 6 to 11 cycles used a sample-barcoded 5' primer and a J-beta primer mix. In TCRdb, the 5' RACE reads were re-called with MiXCR into one record per CDR3 protein. Of under 800,000 distinct CDR3 sequences listed, approximately 39% are singletons. Sequenced: blood. These receptors were obtained from a woman aged 55-69 years in good health.

On this clonotype itself: This clone may be a read error of a much larger clone one base away. The gene calls are TRBV9 and TRBJ2-1; the D is unclear. Trimming took 0 bases from V and 4 from J, leaving 14 bases between them. This CDR3 has 16 residues. Germline lookup yields CDR1 SGDLS and CDR2 YYNGEE. The CDR3 DNA reads TGTGCCAGCAGCGTAGACCCTACGAGAGAATACAATGAGCAGTTCTTC. This translates into CASSVDPTREYNEQFF.

This clonotype was counted between two and nine times. A much larger clone sits a single nucleotide away, making a read error possible. V usage is TRBV5-1 and J usage is TRBJ2-7; unclear D gene. Trimming shortened V by 4 bases and J by 2 bases, and 10 bases separated the two germline ends. This CDR3 is 13 amino acids long. Germline V gives CDR1 SGHRS, CDR2 YFSETQ. The CDR3 spells CASSAHGAYEQYF. Here the CDR3 DNA reads TGCGCCAGCAGCGCCCACGGTGCCTACGAGCAGTACTTC.

V gene TRBV7-9 combines with J gene TRBJ2-7; 10 nucleotides agree with TRBD2. CDR1 is SEHNR and CDR2 is FQNEAQ in the germline V gene (reference sequence). V lost 4 bases and J lost 5; bases outside the gene matches: 8. This CDR3 is 15 amino acids long. CDR3 region: CASSSASGSGNEQYF. DNA for the CDR3: TGTGCCAGCAGCTCGGCTAGCGGGAGCGGGAACGAGCAGTACTTC.

The chain uses TRBV5-1 and TRBJ1-2, with unresolved D. V lost 1 base and J lost 7, with 14 bases in between. Germline V CDR1 and CDR2: SGHRS, YFSETQ. The CDR3 totals 14 residues. CDR3 DNA: TGCGCCAGCAGCTTGAGTAGACAATCCGCTGGCTACACCTTC. Its protein product is CASSLSRQSAGYTF.

The V and J genes are TRBV5-1 and TRBJ2-5; 15 bases map to TRBD2. Germline CDR1 reads SGHRS; CDR2 reads YFSETQ. The J segment lost 5 bases and the V segment lost 3 bases, leaving 8 bases of the junction unmatched. CDR3 length equals 17 residues. The CDR3 DNA sequence: TGCGCCAGCAGCTCCAGGACTAGCGGGGGGGCGGCCGAGACCCAGTACTTC. It yields the protein CASSSRTSGGAAETQYF.

This clonotype came up many times. The chain recombines TRBV12-3 or TRBV12-4 with TRBJ2-6; the D gene is possibly TRBD1 (6 bases). The germline V and J ends were trimmed by 2 bases and 0 bases, with 14 bases remaining between them. The CDR3 extends over 18 amino acids. The CDR3 is CASSLLGAPDSGANVLTF. The CDR3 DNA follows: TGTGCCAGCAGTTTATTGGGGGCGCCGGACTCTGGGGCCAACGTCCTGACTTTC.

The V call is TRBV12-3 or TRBV12-4, the J call TRBJ1-2; no reliable D call. Trimming took off 6 bases at V and 4 bases at J, with 12 bases between the two ends. This CDR3 region has 13 residues. CDR3 bases: TGTGCCAGCAGACGGACTCCCGGCTATGGCTACACCTTC. Translating it yields CASRRTPGYGYTF.

The chain combines TRBV7-9 with TRBJ1-2, with D unclear. CDR1 is SEHNR, CDR2 FQNEAQ, per germline (reference sequence). The ends were cut back, 1 base at V and 2 bases at J, with 14 bases in the middle. The CDR3 length is 16 residues. CDR3 sequence: CASSLVAGSENYGYTF. CDR3 DNA sequence: TGTGCCAGCAGCTTAGTAGCTGGGTCTGAGAACTATGGCTACACCTTC.

The chain links TRBV7-9 to TRBJ2-4; a possible D gene is TRBD1 (5 bases). The J call is doubtful: the DNA matches TRBJ2-7 better. This CDR3 has 15 residues. Germline CDR1 SEHNR, CDR2 FQNEAQ (reference sequence). As DNA, the CDR3 is TGTGCCAGCAGCTTAGTGGGCAGGGTAACGGGCGAGCAGTACTTC. It is translated as CASSLVGRVTGEQYF.

Only a few counts were recorded for this clonotype. The rearrangement uses TRBV5-6 and TRBJ2-5; TRBD1 agrees at 9 bases. Trimming took 4 bases from V and 4 from J; bases not matched to a gene: 2. This CDR3 comprises 13 residues. Germline loops: CDR1 SGHDT, CDR2 YYEEEE. For the CDR3, the DNA is TGTGCCAGCAGCGGGGACAGGGCAGAGACCCAGTACTTC. Translating gives CASSGDRAETQYF.

The rearrangement links TRBV5-5 to TRBJ2-3; D may correspond to TRBD1 or TRBD2 (5 bases each). The ends were cut back, 3 bases at V and 3 bases at J, with 14 bases in the middle. The CDR3 sequence is 15 residues long. Germline CDR1 SGHKS, CDR2 YYEKEE (reference sequence). CDR3 coding DNA: TGTGCCAGCAGCTGGGGACGTACGAAGACAGATACGCAGTATTTT. This translates into CASSWGRTKTDTQYF.

This clonotype was detected ten times or more. V is TRBV4-2 and J is TRBJ2-7; TRBD2 matches 9 bases. There are 15 residues in the CDR3. Per germline, CDR1 LGHNA and CDR2 YNFKEQ. After removal of 1 base from V and 1 base from J, the junction contained 2 bases not matched to a gene. CDR3 loop: CASSQGLADSYEQYF. DNA of the CDR3: TGTGCCAGCAGCCAAGGACTAGCGGATTCCTACGAGCAGTACTTC.

This clonotype was seen a handful of times. This chain joins TRBV7-9 and TRBJ2-4; the D gene is possibly TRBD2 (5 bases). With 2 bases removed from V and 13 bases from J, the gap between germline ends came to 21 bases. CDR3 length equals 15 residues. The germline V gene has CDR1 SEHNR and CDR2 FQNEAQ (reference sequence). CDR3 bases: TGTGCCAGCAGCTTAATTTACACGGGGTACAATGAGCAGTACTTC. It codes for CASSLIYTGYNEQYF.

This chain joins TRBV29-1 and TRBJ1-1, with a weak D call TRBD1 (5 bases). From germline, CDR1 is SQVTM and CDR2 ANQGSEA. Trimming pared 6 bases from V and 1 base from J, leaving 18 bases between. CDR3 length: 15 residues. DNA of the CDR3: TGCAGCGTGAACAATAAAGGGGTGACGAACACTGAAGCTTTCTTT. Translation gives CSVNNKGVTNTEAFF.

Only one count was recorded for this clonotype. A much larger clone differs from this one at a single base, so this may be a read error. The chain has TRBV7-4 and TRBJ2-1, with TRBD2 matching 9 bases. The V and J ends lost 0 bases and 6 bases, in that order; junction bases with no gene match: 6. The CDR3 covers 16 residues. The V gene's germline CDR1 is SGHVT and CDR2 SQSDAQ. CDR3 in amino acids: CASSLAGGGLANEQFF. The CDR3 coding sequence is TGTGCCAGCAGCTTAGCAGGGGGGGGACTAGCCAATGAGCAGTTCTTC. The complete variable domain, with remaining parts taken from reference TRBV7-4 and TRBJ2-1, reads GAGVSQSPRYKVAKRGRDVALRCDSISGHVTLYWYRQTLGQGSEVLTYSQSDAQRDKSGRPSGRFSAERPERSVSTLKIQRTEQGDSAVYLCASSLAGGGLANEQFFGPGTRLTVL.

J is TRBJ1-1 and V is TRBV29-1; 12 nucleotides line up with TRBD1. Germline CDR1 reads SQVTM; CDR2 reads ANQGSEA. With 4 bases clipped from V and 0 bases from J, the junction kept 3 bases outside the gene matches. The CDR3 has 15 amino acids. The CDR3: CSVGGTGGLNTEAFF. DNA for the CDR3: TGCAGCGTTGGGGGGACAGGGGGCTTGAACACTGAAGCTTTCTTT.